These 12 T cell receptor beta chains were all obtained from the same sample, sequenced in a study of CD8 T cells in Susac syndrome. After extraction with the RNeasy kit, about 0.5 to 1 ug of the RNA was reverse transcribed using random hexamers. One entry per CDR3 protein results from TCRdb running MiXCR on the immunoSEQ multiplex PCR reads. The table includes 400,000 to 550,000 distinct CDR3 sequences, approximately 85% detected once. The sequencing input was CD8+ T cells from PBMCs. All receptors come from a human donor with multiple sclerosis.

This chain uses TRBV24-1 with TRBJ2-5; possible D gene TRBD1, 7 bases. This CDR3 contains 13 residues. Germline values: CDR1 KGHDR, CDR2 SFDVKD. The V end was cut by 7 bases, the J end by 7 bases, with 15 bases between. The CDR3 nucleotides read TGTGCCACCAGGGAGGGGGCATTCGGGACCCAGTACTTC. Residues: CATREGAFGTQYF.

This chain joins TRBV18 and TRBJ2-1, with 8 bases identical to TRBD2. CDR3 length equals 17 residues. Germline loops: CDR1 KGHSH, CDR2 LQKENI. The junction had 9 bases not matched to a gene; V was cut back by 0 bases and J by 5 bases. Written as DNA, the CDR3 is TGTGCCAGCTCACCACCTAGCGGGAAAGACCCCAACAATGAGCAGTTCTTC. It encodes CASSPPSGKDPNNEQFF.

The V call is TRBV6-1, the J call TRBJ2-3, with D possibly being TRBD2 (6 bases). Trimming left V 2 bases short and J 5 bases short, with 14 bases between. This CDR3 spans 15 amino acids. Germline V gene data show CDR1 as MNHNS and CDR2 as SASEGT. The CDR3 nucleotides read TGTGCCAGCAGTGAAAAGCGGGTCCAAAGAGATACGCAGTATTTT. Its protein product is CASSEKRVQRDTQYF.

V gene TRBV3-1 combines with J gene TRBJ2-5, with D possibly being TRBD2 (6 bases). The CDR3 length is 15 residues. With 6 bases removed from V and 3 bases from J, the gap between germline ends came to 17 bases. Germline V gives CDR1 LGHDT, CDR2 YNNKEL (reference sequence). The CDR3 sequence: CASRLMGSGEETQYF. The CDR3 coding sequence is TGTGCCAGCAGATTAATGGGTAGCGGTGAAGAGACCCAGTACTTC.

This chain links TRBV7-9 with TRBJ1-1; D remains unclear. The ends were cut back, 1 base at V and 4 bases at J, with 10 bases in the middle. The germline CDR1 and CDR2 sequences are SEHNR and FQNEAQ (reference sequence). The CDR3 totals 14 residues. The chain's CDR3 is CASSLVQSGTEAFF. The CDR3 DNA reads TGTGCCAGCAGCTTAGTGCAGTCGGGCACTGAAGCTTTCTTT.

CDR3 sequence reads: CASSPGWRAYEQYF. Here the CDR3 DNA reads TGTGCCAGCAGCCCCGGGTGGCGCGCCTACGAGCAGTACTTC. V is TRBV7-9 and J is TRBJ2-7; D is unresolved. Trimming shortened V by 5 bases and J by 2 bases, and 13 bases separated the two germline ends. The CDR3 sequence is 14 residues long. Germline V gene lookup returns CDR1 SEHNR and CDR2 FQNEAQ (reference sequence).

This rearrangement joins TRBV6-1 to TRBJ2-7; D unresolved. The CDR3 runs to 14 residues. Trimming shortened V by 5 bases and J by 0 bases, and 11 bases separated the two germline ends. CDR1 is MNHNS, CDR2 SASEGT, per germline. The CDR3 spells CASSLLGSSYEQYF. CDR3 coding DNA: TGTGCCAGCAGTCTTCTCGGCAGCTCCTACGAGCAGTACTTC.

The chain employs TRBV6-1 and TRBJ1-5; D ambiguous. Deletions cut 3 bases from V and 0 bases from J, with 12 bases between. Germline values: CDR1 MNHNS, CDR2 SASEGT. The CDR3 totals 16 residues. As DNA, the CDR3 is TGTGCCAGCAGTGATGCCGCGGTAATTAGCAATCAGCCCCAGCATTTT. It specifies CASSDAAVISNQPQHF.

The rearrangement uses TRBV13 and TRBJ1-1; TRBD1 aligns across 8 bases. Germline V gene data show CDR1 as PRHDT and CDR2 as FYEKMQ (reference sequence). The length of the CDR3 is 16 residues. V lost 2 bases to trimming and J lost 4 bases; unmatched junction nucleotides: 9. The CDR3 DNA is TGTGCCAGCAGCTTACAGGGGGCACTAATGGGCACTGAAGCTTTCTTT. This codes for CASSLQGALMGTEAFF.

This chain links TRBV12-3 or TRBV12-4 with TRBJ2-7, with D perhaps TRBD2 (6 bases). Trimming removed 5 bases at V and 2 bases at J, with 13 bases between. There are 14 residues in the CDR3. The chain's CDR3 is CASSTGSGPYEQYF. The CDR3 region has the DNA TGTGCCAGCAGTACCGGGAGCGGCCCCTACGAGCAGTACTTC.

This chain uses TRBV24-1 with TRBJ2-1; D is unresolved. The germline V gene has CDR1 KGHDR and CDR2 SFDVKD. The V and J ends lost 4 bases and 0 bases respectively, with 12 bases between them. This CDR3 spans 16 amino acids. The CDR3: CATSDSWGSSYNEQFF. CDR3 in DNA: TGTGCCACCAGTGACTCCTGGGGTAGCTCCTACAATGAGCAGTTCTTC.

This chain uses TRBV19 with TRBJ1-1, with D possibly TRBD1 on 5 matching bases. Germline V gene sequence: CDR1 LNHDA, CDR2 SQIVND (reference sequence). The CDR3 runs 16 residues. V gave up 3 bases and J gave up 4 bases, with 18 bases separating them. CDR3 DNA: TGTGCCAGTAGTATCCCCGGGACTTTGGTGGGCACTGAAGCTTTCTTT. Amino acids: CASSIPGTLVGTEAFF. Full variable domain (remainder filled in from reference TRBV19 and TRBJ1-1): DGGITQSPKYLFRKEGQNVTLSCEQNLNHDAMYWYRQDPGQGLRLIYYSQIVNDFQKGDIAEGYSVSREKKESFPLTVTSAQKNPTAFYLCASSIPGTLVGTEAFFGQGTRLTVV.